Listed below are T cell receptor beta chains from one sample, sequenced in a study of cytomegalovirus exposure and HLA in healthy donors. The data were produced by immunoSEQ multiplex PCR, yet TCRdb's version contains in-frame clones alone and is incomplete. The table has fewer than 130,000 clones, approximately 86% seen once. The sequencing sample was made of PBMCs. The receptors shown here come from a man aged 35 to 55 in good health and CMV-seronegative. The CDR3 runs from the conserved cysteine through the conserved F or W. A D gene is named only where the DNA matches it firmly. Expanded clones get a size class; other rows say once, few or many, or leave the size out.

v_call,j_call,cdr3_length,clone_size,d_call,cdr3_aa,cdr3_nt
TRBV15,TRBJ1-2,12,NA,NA,CATSRGGGGYTF,TGTGCCACCAGCAGAGGGGGGGGTGGCTACACCTTC
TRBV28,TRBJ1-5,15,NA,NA,CASSTPGAGNQPQHF,TGTGCCAGCAGTACCCCTGGGGCAGGGAATCAGCCCCAGCATTTT
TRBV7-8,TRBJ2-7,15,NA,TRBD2,CASSYRLAATYEQYF,TGTGCCAGCAGCTATAGACTAGCGGCAACCTACGAGCAGTACTTC
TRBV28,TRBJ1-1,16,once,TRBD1,CASRSDRGHQDTEAFF,TGTGCCAGCAGAAGCGACAGGGGTCACCAAGACACTGAAGCTTTCTTT
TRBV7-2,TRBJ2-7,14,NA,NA,CASSLFGFSYEQYF,TGTGCCAGCAGCTTATTTGGCTTTTCCTACGAGCAGTACTTC
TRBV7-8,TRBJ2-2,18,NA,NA,CASSLAGGGGANTGELFF,TGTGCCAGCAGCTTAGCGGGGGGAGGGGGGGCGAACACCGGGGAGCTGTTTTTT
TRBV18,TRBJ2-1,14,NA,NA,CASSPGGVFDEQFF,TGTGCCAGCTCACCGGGCGGGGTGTTCGATGAGCAGTTCTTC
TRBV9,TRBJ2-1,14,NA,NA,CASSGAILANEQFF,TGTGCCAGCAGTGGGGCCATTCTGGCCAATGAGCAGTTCTTC
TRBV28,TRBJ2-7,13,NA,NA,CASSEGGGYEQYF,TGTGCCAGCTCTGAGGGAGGGGGCTACGAGCAGTACTTC
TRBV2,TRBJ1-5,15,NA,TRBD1,CASSVGTGGRQPQHF,TGTGCCAGCAGTGTGGGGACAGGGGGCAGACAGCCCCAGCATTTT
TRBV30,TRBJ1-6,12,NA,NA,CAWGQTNSPLHF,TGTGCCTGGGGACAAACTAATTCACCCCTCCACTTT
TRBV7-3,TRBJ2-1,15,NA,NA,CASSSRGRGPGEQFF,TGTGCCAGCAGCTCCCGCGGGCGGGGGCCCGGTGAGCAGTTCTTC
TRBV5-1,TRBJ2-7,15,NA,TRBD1,CASSFGDRVTSEQYF,TGCGCCAGCAGCTTCGGGGACAGGGTGACCAGCGAGCAGTACTTC
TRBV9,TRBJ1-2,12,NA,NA,CASSVGGEGYTF,TGTGCCAGCAGCGTAGGAGGTGAAGGCTACACCTTC
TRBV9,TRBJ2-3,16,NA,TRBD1,CASSPRTGQSTDTQYF,TGTGCCAGCAGCCCAAGGACAGGGCAGAGCACAGATACGCAGTATTTT
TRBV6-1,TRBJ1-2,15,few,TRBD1,CASTPEGAGGSGYTF,TGTGCCAGCACCCCCGAGGGGGCAGGGGGCTCTGGCTACACCTTC
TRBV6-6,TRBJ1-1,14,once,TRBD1,CASSLGQGRTKAFF,TGTGCCAGCAGCTTAGGACAGGGGCGAACCAAAGCTTTCTTT
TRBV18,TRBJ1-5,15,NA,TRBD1,CASSPQQGASQPQHF,TGTGCCAGCTCACCCCAACAGGGGGCTAGTCAGCCCCAGCATTTT
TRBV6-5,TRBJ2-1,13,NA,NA,CASSYEAYNEQFF,TGTGCCAGCAGTTACGAGGCTTACAATGAGCAGTTCTTC
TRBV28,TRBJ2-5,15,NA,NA,CASSGAGQSTKTQYF,TGTGCCAGCAGTGGGGCAGGTCAAAGTACTAAGACCCAGTACTTC
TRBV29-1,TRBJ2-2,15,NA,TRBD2,CSVQRTGGATGELFF,TGCAGCGTCCAGAGGACCGGGGGGGCCACCGGGGAGCTGTTTTTT
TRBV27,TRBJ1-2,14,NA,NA,CASSLRGTGNGYTF,TGTGCCAGCAGTTTGCGCGGGACGGGGAATGGCTACACCTTC
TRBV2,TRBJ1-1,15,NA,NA,CASPRGGGTDTEAFF,TGTGCCAGCCCCAGAGGGGGGGGCACCGACACTGAAGCTTTCTTT
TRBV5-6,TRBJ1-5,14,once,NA,CASSKGVFNQPQHF,TGTGCCAGCAGTAAGGGGGTTTTCAATCAGCCCCAGCATTTT
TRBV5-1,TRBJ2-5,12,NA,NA,CASSSGEETQYF,TGCGCCAGCAGCTCAGGGGAAGAGACCCAGTACTTC